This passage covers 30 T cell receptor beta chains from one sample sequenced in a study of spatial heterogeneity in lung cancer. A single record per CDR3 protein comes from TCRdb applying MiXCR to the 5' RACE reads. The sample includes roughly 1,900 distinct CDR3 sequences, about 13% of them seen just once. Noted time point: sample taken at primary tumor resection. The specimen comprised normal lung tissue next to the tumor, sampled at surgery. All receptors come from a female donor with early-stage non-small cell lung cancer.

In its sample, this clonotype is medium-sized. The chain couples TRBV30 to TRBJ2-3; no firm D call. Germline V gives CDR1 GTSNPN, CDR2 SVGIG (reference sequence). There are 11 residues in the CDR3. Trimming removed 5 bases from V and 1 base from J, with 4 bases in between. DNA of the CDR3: TGTGCCTGGGAGCGCACAGATACGCAGTATTTT. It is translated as CAWERTDTQYF. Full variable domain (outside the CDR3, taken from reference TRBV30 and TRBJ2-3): SQTIHQWPATLVQPVGSPLSLECTVEGTSNPNLYWYRQAAGRGLQLLFYSVGIGQISSEVPQNLSASRPQDRQFILSSKKLLLSDSGFYLCAWERTDTQYFGPGTRLTVL.

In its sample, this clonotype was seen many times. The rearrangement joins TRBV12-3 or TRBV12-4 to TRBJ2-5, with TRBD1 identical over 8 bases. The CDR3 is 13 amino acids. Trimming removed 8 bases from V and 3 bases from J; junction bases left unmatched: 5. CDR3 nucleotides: TGTGCCAGCGGGGGGACAGGCGAAGAGACCCAGTACTTC. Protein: CASGGTGEETQYF.

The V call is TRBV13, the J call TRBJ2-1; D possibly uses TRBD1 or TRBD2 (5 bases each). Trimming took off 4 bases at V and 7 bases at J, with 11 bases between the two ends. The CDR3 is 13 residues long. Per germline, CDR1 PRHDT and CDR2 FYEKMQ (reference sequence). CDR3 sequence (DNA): TGTGCCAGCAGCTCCGGGACGGGGAATGAGCAGTTCTTC. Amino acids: CASSSGTGNEQFF.

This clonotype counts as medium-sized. CDR3 coding DNA: TGCGCCAGCAGCAAAGAACGGGGGGCAGATACGCAGTATTTT. This gives the protein CASSKERGADTQYF. The J gene is TRBJ2-3, the V gene TRBV5-1, with 7 bases aligning to TRBD2. This CDR3 region has 14 residues. With 4 bases clipped from V and 4 bases from J, the junction kept 6 bases outside the gene matches. Germline CDR1 SGHRS, CDR2 YFSETQ.

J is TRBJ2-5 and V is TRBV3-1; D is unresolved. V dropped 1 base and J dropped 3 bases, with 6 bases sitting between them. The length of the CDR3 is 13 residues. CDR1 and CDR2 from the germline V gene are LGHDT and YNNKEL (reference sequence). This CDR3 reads CASSQVLEETQYF. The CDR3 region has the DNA TGTGCCAGCAGCCAAGTTTTAGAAGAGACCCAGTACTTC.

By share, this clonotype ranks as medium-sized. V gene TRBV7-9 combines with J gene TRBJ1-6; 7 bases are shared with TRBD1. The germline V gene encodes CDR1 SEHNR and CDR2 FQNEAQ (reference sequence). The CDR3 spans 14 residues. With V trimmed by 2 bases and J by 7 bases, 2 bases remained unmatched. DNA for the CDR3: TGTGCCAGCAGCTTATTACAGGGGAATTCACCCCTCCACTTT. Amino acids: CASSLLQGNSPLHF.

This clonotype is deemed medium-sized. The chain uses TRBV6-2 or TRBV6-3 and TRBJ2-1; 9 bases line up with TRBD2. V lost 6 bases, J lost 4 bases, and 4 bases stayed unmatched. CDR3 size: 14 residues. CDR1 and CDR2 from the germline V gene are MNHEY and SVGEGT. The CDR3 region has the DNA TGTGCCAGCAGCACTAGCGGGCCTTACAATGAGCAGTTCTTC. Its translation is CASSTSGPYNEQFF.

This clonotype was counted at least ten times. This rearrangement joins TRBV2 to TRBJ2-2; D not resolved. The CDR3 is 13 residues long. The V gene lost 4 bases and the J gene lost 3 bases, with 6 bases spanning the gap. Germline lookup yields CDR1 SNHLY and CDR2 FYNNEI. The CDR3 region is CASSVDDTGELFF. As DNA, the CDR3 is TGTGCCAGCAGTGTCGATGACACCGGGGAGCTGTTTTTT.

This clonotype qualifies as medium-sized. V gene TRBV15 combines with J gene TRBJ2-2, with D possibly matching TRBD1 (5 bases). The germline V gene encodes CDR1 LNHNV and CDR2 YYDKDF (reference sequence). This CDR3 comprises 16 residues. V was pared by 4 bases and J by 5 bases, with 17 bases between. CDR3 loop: CATSNDRNMITGELFF. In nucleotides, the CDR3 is TGTGCCACCAGCAACGACAGAAACATGATAACCGGGGAGCTGTTTTTT.

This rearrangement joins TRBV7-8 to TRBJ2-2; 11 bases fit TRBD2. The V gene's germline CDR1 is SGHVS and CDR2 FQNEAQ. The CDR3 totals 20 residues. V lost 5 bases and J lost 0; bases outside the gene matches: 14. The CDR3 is CASSRRLTGTSGSNTGELFF. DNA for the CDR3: TGTGCCAGCAGCCGAAGACTAACCGGGACTAGCGGTTCGAACACCGGGGAGCTGTTTTTT.

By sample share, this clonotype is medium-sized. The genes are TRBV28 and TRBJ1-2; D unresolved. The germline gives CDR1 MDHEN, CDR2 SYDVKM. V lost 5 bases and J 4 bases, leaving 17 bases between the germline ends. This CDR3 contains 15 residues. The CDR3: CASSLRPGNFYGYTF. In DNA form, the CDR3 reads TGTGCCAGCAGTCTCCGGCCGGGAAATTTCTATGGCTACACCTTC.

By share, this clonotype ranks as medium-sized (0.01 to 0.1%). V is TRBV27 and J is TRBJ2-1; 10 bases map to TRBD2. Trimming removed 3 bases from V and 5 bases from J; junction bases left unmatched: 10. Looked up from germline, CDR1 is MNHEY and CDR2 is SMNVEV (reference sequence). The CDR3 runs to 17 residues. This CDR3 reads CASSFRSSGRRDNEQFF. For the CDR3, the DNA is TGTGCCAGCAGTTTTAGGTCTAGCGGGAGACGGGACAATGAGCAGTTCTTC.

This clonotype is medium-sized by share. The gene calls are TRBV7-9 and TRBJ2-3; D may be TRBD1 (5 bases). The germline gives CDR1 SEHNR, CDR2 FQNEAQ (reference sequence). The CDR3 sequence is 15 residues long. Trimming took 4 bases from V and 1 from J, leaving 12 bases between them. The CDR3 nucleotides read TGTGCCAGCAGCTCAACTTTACAGGGCACAGATACGCAGTATTTT. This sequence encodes CASSSTLQGTDTQYF.

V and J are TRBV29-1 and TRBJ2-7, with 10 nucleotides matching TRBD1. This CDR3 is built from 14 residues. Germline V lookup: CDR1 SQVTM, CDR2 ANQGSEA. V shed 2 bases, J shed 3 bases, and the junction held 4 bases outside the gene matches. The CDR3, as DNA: TGCAGCGTTGAAATTGGGGACAGGGGCTACGAGCAGTACTTC. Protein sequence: CSVEIGDRGYEQYF.

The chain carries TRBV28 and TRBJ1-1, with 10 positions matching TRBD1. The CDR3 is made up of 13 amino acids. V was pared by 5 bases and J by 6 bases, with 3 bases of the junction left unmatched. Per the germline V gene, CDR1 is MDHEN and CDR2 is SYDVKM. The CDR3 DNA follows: TGTGCCAGCAGTCCCGGGACAGGGGCTGAAGCTTTCTTT. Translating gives CASSPGTGAEAFF.

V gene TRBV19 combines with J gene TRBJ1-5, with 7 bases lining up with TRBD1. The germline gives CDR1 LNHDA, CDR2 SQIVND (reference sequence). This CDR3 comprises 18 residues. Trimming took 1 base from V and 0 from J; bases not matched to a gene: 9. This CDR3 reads CASSIAKIQGYSNQPQHF. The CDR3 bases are TGTGCCAGTAGTATAGCCAAAATACAGGGGTATAGCAATCAGCCCCAGCATTTT.

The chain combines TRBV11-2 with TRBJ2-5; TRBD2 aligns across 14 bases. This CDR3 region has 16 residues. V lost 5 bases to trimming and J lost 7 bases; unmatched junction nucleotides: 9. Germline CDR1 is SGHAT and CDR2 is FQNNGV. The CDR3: CASSETSGRARGTQYF. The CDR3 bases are TGTGCCAGCAGCGAGACTAGCGGGAGGGCCCGGGGGACCCAGTACTTC.

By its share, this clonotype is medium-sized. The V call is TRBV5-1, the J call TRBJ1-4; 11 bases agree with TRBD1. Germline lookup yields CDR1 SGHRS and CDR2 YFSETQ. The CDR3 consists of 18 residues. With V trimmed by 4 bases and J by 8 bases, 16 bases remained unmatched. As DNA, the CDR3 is TGCGCCAGCAGCATGGGACAGGGGGTACCCGGGGTCTCGGAAAAACTGTTTTTT. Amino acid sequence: CASSMGQGVPGVSEKLFF.

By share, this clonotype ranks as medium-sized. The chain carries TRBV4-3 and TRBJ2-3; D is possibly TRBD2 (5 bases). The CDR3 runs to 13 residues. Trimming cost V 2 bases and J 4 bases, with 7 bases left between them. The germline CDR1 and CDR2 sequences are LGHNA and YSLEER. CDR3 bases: TGCGCCAGCAGCCAACTAGCATCAGATACGCAGTATTTT. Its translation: CASSQLASDTQYF.

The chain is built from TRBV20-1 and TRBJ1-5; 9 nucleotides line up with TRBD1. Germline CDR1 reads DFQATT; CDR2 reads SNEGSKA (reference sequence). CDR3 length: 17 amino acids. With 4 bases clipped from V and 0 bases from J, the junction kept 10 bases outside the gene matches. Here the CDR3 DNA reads TGCAGTGCTATCAATCCGGGACAGGGCTATAGCAATCAGCCCCAGCATTTT. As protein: CSAINPGQGYSNQPQHF.

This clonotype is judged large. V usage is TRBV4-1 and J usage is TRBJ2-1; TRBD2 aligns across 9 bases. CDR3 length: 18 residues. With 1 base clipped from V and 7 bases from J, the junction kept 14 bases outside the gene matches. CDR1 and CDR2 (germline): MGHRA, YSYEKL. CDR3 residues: CASSQATQGSGRRNEQFF. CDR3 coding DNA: TGCGCCAGCAGCCAAGCAACCCAGGGTAGCGGGAGAAGGAATGAGCAGTTCTTC.

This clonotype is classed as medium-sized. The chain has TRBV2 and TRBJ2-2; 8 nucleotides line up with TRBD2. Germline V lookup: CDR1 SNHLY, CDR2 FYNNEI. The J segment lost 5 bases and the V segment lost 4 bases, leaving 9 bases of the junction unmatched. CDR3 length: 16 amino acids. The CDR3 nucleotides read TGTGCCAGCAGTGGATTTCTGGCGGGAGGTACCGGGGAGCTGTTTTTT. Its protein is CASSGFLAGGTGELFF.

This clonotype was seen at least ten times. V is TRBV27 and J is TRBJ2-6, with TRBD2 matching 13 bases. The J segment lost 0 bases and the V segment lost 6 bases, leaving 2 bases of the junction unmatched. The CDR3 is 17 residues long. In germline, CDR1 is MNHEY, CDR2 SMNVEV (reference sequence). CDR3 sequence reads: CASRGTSGDSGANVLTF. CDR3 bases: TGTGCCAGCAGGGGGACTAGCGGGGACTCTGGGGCCAACGTCCTGACTTTC.

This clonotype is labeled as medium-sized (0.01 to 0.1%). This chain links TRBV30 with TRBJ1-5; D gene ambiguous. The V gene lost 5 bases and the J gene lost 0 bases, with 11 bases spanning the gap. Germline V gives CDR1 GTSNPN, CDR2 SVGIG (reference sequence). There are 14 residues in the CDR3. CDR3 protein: CAWGSSGSNQPQHF. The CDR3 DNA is TGTGCCTGGGGTTCCTCCGGTAGCAATCAGCCCCAGCATTTT.

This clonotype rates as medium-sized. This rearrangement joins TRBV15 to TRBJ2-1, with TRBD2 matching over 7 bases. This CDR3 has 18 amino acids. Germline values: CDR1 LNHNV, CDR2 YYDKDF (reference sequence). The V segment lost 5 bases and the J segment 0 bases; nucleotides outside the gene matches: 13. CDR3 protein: CATSVGWGRVSSYNEQFF. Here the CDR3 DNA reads TGTGCCACCAGCGTGGGCTGGGGGAGGGTAAGCTCCTACAATGAGCAGTTCTTC.

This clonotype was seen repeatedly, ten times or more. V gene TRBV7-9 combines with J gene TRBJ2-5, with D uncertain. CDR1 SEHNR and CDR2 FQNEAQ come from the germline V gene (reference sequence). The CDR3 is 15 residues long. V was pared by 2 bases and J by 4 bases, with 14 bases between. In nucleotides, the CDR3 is TGTGCCAGCAGCTTACTCCCATCCCGAGGAGAGACCCAGTACTTC. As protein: CASSLLPSRGETQYF.

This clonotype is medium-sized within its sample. CDR3 DNA: TGTGCCAGCAGCTTAGGTGGGAGATCCTACGAGCAGTACTTC. As protein: CASSLGGRSYEQYF. The chain uses TRBV7-9 and TRBJ2-7, with D tentatively TRBD2 (5 bases). Trimming removed 1 base from V and 1 base from J, with 8 bases in between. This CDR3 region has 14 residues. Germline-derived CDR1 and CDR2 are SEHNR and FQNEAQ (reference sequence).

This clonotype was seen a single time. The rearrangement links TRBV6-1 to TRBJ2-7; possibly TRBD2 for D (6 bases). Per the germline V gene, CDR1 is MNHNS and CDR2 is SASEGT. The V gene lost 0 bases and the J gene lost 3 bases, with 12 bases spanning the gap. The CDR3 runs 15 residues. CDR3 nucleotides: TGTGCCAGCAGTGAAGCAGGAAGCGGGTTCTACGAGCAGTACTTC. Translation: CASSEAGSGFYEQYF.

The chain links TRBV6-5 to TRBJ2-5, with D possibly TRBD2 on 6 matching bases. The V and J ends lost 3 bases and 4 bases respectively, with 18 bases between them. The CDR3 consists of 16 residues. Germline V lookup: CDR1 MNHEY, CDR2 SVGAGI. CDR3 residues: CASSYGGTRGGETQYF. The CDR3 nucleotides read TGTGCCAGCAGTTATGGGGGGACCAGAGGAGGAGAGACCCAGTACTTC.

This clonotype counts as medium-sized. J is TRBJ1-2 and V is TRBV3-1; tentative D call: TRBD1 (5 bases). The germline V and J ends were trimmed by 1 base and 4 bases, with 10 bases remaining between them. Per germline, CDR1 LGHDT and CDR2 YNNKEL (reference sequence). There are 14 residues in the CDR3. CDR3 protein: CASSQVGVRYGYTF. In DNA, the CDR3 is TGTGCCAGCAGCCAAGTAGGGGTTCGCTATGGCTACACCTTC.